Given below is one TCR beta chain in context. What it binds is unknown. The data originate from a study of T cell responses to AZD1222 COVID-19 vaccine. CDR1 and CDR2 from the germline V gene are SNHLY and FYNNEI. Losses at the gene ends were 8 bases for V and 2 bases for J; bases not matched to a gene: 6. This CDR3 region has 13 residues. Study-level results: Spike-specific TCR breadth and depth both grew after two AZD1222 doses. Baseline testing showed seropositivity in only a handful of AZD1222 recipients. Clonal diversity was possibly underestimated, and the donors were mostly white British, with more females. Targeting of unmutated variant regions was reportedly seen in nearly half of spike-specific TCRs.

Method: immunoSEQ multiplex PCR; TCRdb's copy keeps in-frame clones and lacks some. Of 90,000 to 95,000 clones listed, about nine tenths are singletons. This receptor was taken from an adult in good health. The chain couples TRBV2 to TRBJ2-7, with 7 bases fitting TRBD1. The sequencing used peripheral blood, collected on day 0 of AZD1222 vaccination. The CDR3 nucleotides read TGTGCCAGCGGGACAGTTTTAACCTACGAGCAGTACTTC. Protein product: CASGTVLTYEQYF.